This T cell receptor beta chain was recorded in a study of blood T cell repertoires in COVID-19. Study summary: Samples taken during acute and convalescent COVID-19 were collected in the United States, Italy and Spain. PBMCs, B-cell-depleted T cells, or T cells were the source of the cDNA or gDNA that made up the material.

Authors' methods: Reference gene primer amplification in the assay estimated nucleated cell counts. Using immunoSEQ multiplex PCR, the repertoire was profiled, and TCRdb retains in-frame clones only, with some absent. The DNA gave D and trimming, while V, J and clone size come from that table. In the table there are 200,000 to 250,000 clones, 80% to 90% of which are singletons. The V and J ends lost 1 base and 6 bases, in that order; junction bases with no gene match: 3. The CDR3 has 13 residues. Germline CDR1 and CDR2: SGHNT and YYREEE (reference sequence). The clonotype comes from a woman aged 60 to 75 who had recovered from COVID-19. Sequenced material: peripheral blood. V is TRBV5-4 and J is TRBJ1-2, with 7 bases lining up with TRBD1. The CDR3 DNA reads TGTGCCAGCAGCTTGCAGGGGGTGCATGGCTACACCTTC. Its protein is CASSLQGVHGYTF. Drawing the rest from reference TRBV5-4 and TRBJ1-2, the complete variable domain is ETGVTQSPTHLIKTRGQQVTLRCSSQSGHNTVSWYQQALGQGPQFIFQYYREEENGRGNFPPRFSGLQFPNYSSELNVNALELDDSALYLCASSLQGVHGYTFGSGTRLTVV.